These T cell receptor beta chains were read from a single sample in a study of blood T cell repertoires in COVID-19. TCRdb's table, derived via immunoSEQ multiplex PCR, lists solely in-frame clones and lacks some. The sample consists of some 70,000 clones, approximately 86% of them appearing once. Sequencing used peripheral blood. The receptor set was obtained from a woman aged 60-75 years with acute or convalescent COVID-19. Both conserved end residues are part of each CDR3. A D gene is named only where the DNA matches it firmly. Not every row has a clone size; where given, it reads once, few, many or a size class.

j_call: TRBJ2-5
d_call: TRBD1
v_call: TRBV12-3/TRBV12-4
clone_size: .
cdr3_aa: CASGQGGQETQYF
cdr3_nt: TGTGCCAGCGGACAGGGCGGCCAAGAGACCCAGTACTTC

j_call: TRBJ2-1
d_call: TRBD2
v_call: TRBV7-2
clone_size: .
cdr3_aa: CASSSFGTSGGANEQFF
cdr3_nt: TGTGCCAGCAGCTCATTCGGGACTAGCGGGGGGGCTAATGAGCAGTTCTTC

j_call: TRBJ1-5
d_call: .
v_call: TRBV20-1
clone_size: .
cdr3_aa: CSASYGRDQPQHF
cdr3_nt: TGCAGTGCTAGTTATGGCCGGGATCAGCCCCAGCATTTT

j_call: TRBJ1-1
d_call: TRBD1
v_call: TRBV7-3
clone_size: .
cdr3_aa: CASSPSQGAVTEAFF
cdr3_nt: TGTGCCAGCAGCCCCAGCCAGGGGGCAGTCACTGAAGCTTTCTTT

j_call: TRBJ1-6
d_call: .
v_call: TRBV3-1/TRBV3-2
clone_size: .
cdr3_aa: CASSQVITGSPLHF
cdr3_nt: TGTGCCAGCAGCCAAGTAATAACGGGTTCACCCCTCCACTTT

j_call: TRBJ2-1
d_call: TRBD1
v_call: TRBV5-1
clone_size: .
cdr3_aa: CASSEGTGGYNEQFF
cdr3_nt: TGCGCCAGCAGCGAGGGGACAGGGGGTTACAATGAGCAGTTCTTC

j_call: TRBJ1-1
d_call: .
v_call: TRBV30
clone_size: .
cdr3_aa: CAIHHRDFGEAFF
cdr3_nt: TGTGCGATACATCACAGGGATTTCGGTGAAGCTTTCTTT

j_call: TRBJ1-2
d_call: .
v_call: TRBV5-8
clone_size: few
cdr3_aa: CASSLALNRALADGYTF
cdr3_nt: TGTGCCAGCAGCTTGGCCTTGAACCGGGCCCTAGCCGATGGCTACACCTTC

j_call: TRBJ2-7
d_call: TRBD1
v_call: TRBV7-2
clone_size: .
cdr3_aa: CASSRDRVIGEQYF
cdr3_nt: TGTGCCAGCAGCCGGGACAGGGTGATAGGCGAGCAGTACTTC

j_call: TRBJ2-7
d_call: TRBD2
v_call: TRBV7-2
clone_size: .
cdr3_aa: CASSSYSGGRSYEQYF
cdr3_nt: TGTGCCAGCAGCTCTTACAGCGGGGGGCGCTCCTACGAGCAGTACTTC

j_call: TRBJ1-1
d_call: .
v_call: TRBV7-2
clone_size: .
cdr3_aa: CASSPRSTVLNTEAFF
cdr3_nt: TGTGCCAGCAGCCCCCGTTCGACTGTCCTGAACACTGAAGCTTTCTTT

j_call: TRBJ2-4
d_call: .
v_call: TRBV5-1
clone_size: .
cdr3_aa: CASSQTGSQGNIQYF
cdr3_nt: TGCGCCAGCTCACAGACAGGATCCCAGGGAAACATTCAGTACTTC

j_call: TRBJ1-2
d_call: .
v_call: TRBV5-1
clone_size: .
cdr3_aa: CASSAGNLYGYTF
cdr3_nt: TGCGCCAGCAGCGCCGGGAACCTCTATGGCTACACCTTC

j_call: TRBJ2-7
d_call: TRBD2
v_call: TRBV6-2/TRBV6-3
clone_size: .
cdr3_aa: CASSRGGGRISYEQYF
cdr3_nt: TGTGCCAGCAGTCGGGGGGGAGGACGGATCTCCTACGAGCAGTACTTC

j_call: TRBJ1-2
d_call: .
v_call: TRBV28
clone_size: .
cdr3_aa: CASSIRTVLLGYTF
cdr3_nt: TGTGCCAGCAGTATAAGGACAGTCCTATTGGGCTACACCTTC

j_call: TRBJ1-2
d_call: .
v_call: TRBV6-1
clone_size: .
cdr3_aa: CASSDRYYGYTF
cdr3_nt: TGTGCCAGCAGTGACAGATACTATGGCTACACCTTC

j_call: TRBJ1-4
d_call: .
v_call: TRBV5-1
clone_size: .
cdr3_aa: CASSLGVAGPGGLFF
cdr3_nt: TGCGCCAGCAGCTTGGGGGTGGCAGGGCCCGGTGGACTGTTTTTT

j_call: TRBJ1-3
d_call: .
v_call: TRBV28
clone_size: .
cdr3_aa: CASSLPQGGNTIYF
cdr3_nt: TGTGCCAGCAGTTTACCGCAGGGAGGAAACACCATATATTTT

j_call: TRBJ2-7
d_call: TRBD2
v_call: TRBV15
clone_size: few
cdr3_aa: CATSRDQWLAGAHEQYF
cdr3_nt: TGTGCCACCAGCAGAGATCAGTGGCTAGCGGGAGCCCACGAGCAGTACTTC

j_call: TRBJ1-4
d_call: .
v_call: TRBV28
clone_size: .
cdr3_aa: CASSPGAGFVNEKLFF
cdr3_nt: TGTGCCAGCAGTCCGGGCGCAGGGTTTGTTAATGAAAAACTGTTTTTT

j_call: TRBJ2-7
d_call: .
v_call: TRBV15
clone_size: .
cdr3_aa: CATSRDVHMYEQYF
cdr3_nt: TGTGCCACCAGCAGAGATGTACACATGTACGAGCAGTACTTC

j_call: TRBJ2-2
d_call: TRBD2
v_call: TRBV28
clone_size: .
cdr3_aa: CASSRTSANGELFF
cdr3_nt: TGTGCCAGCAGCCGGACTAGCGCGAACGGGGAGCTGTTTTTT

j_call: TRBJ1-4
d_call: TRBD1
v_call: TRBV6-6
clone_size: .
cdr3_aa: CASRRQGSEKLFF
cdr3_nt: TGTGCCAGCAGGAGACAGGGTTCGGAAAAACTGTTTTTT

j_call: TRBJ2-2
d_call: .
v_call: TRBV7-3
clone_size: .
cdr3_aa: CASSLQGTGELFF
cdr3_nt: TGTGCCAGCAGCTTACAGGGGACCGGGGAGCTGTTTTTT

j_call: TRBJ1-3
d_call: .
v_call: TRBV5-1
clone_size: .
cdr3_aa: CASSTAGANTIYF
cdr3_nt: TGCGCCAGCAGTACCGCGGGGGCGAACACCATATATTTT

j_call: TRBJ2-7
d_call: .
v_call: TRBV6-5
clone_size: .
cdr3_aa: CASSSTDGGPYEQYF
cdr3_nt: TGTGCCAGCAGTTCCACGGATGGGGGCCCCTACGAGCAGTACTTC

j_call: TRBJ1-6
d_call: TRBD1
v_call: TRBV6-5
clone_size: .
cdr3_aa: CASSLTTGGYSPLHF
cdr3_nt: TGTGCCAGCAGCCTAACGACAGGGGGCTATTCACCCCTCCACTTT